This T cell receptor beta chain was identified during a study of T cell repertoires in cytomegalovirus infection. Study context: TCR beta signatures that were public indicated CMV infection and matching HLA type. Study conclusions and caveats: The study identified carriers of CMV plus the relevant HLA from cumulative public TCR beta family frequency. HLA-C-restricted CMV-specific TCR beta clonotypes prevailed in the ex vivo response.

The V segment lost 1 base and the J segment 3 bases; nucleotides outside the gene matches: 11. Per germline, CDR1 SGHTS and CDR2 YDEGEE. The CDR3 runs 18 residues. TCRdb re-derived calls from the reads in MiXCR, one entry per CDR3 protein. Altogether hundreds of thousands of distinct CDR3 sequences are present, approximately 30% being singletons, with the ten largest covering around 12%. Points on this clonotype: The antigen remains unidentified.

The material was cultured CD8+ T cells from PBMCs, obtained from culture after CMV antigen stimulation. This rearrangement joins TRBV5-8 to TRBJ1-1; 11 bases map to TRBD1. This clonotype was obtained from a human donor in good health (CMV status not recorded). Some clones in this sample may be carry-over from other donors' samples. The chain's CDR3 is CASSLLYGQGARDTEAFF. The CDR3 DNA reads TGTGCCAGCAGCTTGTTATACGGACAGGGGGCGCGGGACACTGAAGCTTTCTTT. The full variable domain, its missing parts supplied by reference TRBV5-8 and TRBJ1-1, is EAGVTQSPTHLIKTRGQQATLRCSPISGHTSVYWYQQALGLGLQFLLWYDEGEERNRGNFPPRFSGRQFPNYSSELNVNALELEDSALYLCASSLLYGQGARDTEAFFGQGTRLTVV.